This entry describes one T cell receptor beta chain. What it recognizes is unknown. Primers included in the PCR were 60 Vbeta and 13 Jbeta primers. This table comes from immunoSEQ multiplex PCR, and its TCRdb copy is limited to in-frame clones, with some not included. The data contain some 110,000 clones, approximately 79% of them singletons. The data are from a study of cytomegalovirus exposure and HLA in healthy donors. The CDR3 runs 16 residues. The trim removed 3 bases at V and 0 bases at J, leaving 5 bases unmatched. The germline gives CDR1 SGHTA, CDR2 FQGNSA. General study results and limits: A list of approximately 160 TCR beta chains associated with cytomegalovirus was given. Among CMV-associated TCR beta chains, most appeared HLA-restricted in a later analysis. Specificity for CMV antigens was confirmed in vitro for a few of the CMV-associated chains.

The chain joins TRBV7-2 to TRBJ1-3; 7 bases align to TRBD1. This receptor was obtained from a man in his 60s in good health and CMV-seronegative. The specimen was PBMCs. This chain's CDR3 is CASSLQGTDSGNTIYF. For the CDR3, the DNA is TGTGCCAGCAGCTTGCAGGGGACAGACTCTGGAAACACCATATATTTT.